The 32 T cell receptor beta chains below come from one sample, sequenced in a study of beta chain features in type 1 diabetes (dated by TCRdb to about 2018). Library preparation used the immunoSEQ multiplex PCR assay. All of the isolated RNA was reverse transcribed with the High Capacity cDNA Reverse Transcription Kit, so expressed TCRB transcripts were sequenced. TCRdb carries this immuneACCESS record with in-frame sequences only. Its versions omit some clonotypes, under half of them owing to an unresolved V gene in the studies checked, with the rest unexplained. For this sample the table gives 140,000 or so clones, of which just over 9% were detected only once. Around 0.7% of the sample belongs to the ten largest clones. The sample was central memory CD4+ T cells from blood. These receptors were obtained from a young man in good health.

This clone came up a few times. The rearrangement uses TRBV10-3 and TRBJ2-1; possible D gene TRBD1, 5 bases. The CDR3 consists of 14 residues. CDR1 ENHRY and CDR2 SYGVKD come from the germline V gene. Trimming stripped 4 bases from V and 4 bases from J, with 11 bases between. DNA for the CDR3: TGTGCCATCAGTGCAGGGAATAGGTACAATGAGCAGTTCTTC. This translates into CAISAGNRYNEQFF.

This clone was seen many times. J is TRBJ1-1 and V is TRBV7-8; D call uncertain. Germline V gene data show CDR1 as SGHVS and CDR2 as FQNEAQ. V lost 4 bases and J lost 10, with 16 bases in between. The CDR3 has 13 residues. CDR3 region: CASSSKTKLGAFF. In DNA, the CDR3 is TGTGCCAGCAGCTCCAAAACCAAGCTTGGAGCTTTCTTT.

The J gene is TRBJ1-2, the V gene TRBV5-6, with TRBD1 matching 9 bases. CDR3 size: 15 residues. The J segment lost 3 bases and the V segment lost 1 base, leaving 4 bases of the junction unmatched. In germline, CDR1 is SGHDT, CDR2 YYEEEE. CDR3 DNA sequence: TGTGCCAGCAGCTTGACAGGGGGCTCCTACTATGGCTACACCTTC. Protein: CASSLTGGSYYGYTF.

The chain links TRBV5-4 to TRBJ2-7; no clear D. V gave up 4 bases and J gave up 5 bases, with 10 bases separating them. This CDR3 contains 12 residues. Germline CDR1 reads SGHNT; CDR2 reads YYREEE (reference sequence). The CDR3: CASSRPADEQYF. The CDR3 DNA reads as TGTGCCAGCAGCCGACCCGCGGACGAGCAGTACTTC.

This rearrangement joins TRBV21-1 to TRBJ2-7; the D segment call TRBD2 is taken from the table without a DNA check. TRBV21-1 is recorded as a pseudogene. The CDR3 is 18 amino acids. CDR3 nucleotide sequence: TGTGCCAGCAGCACCGACGGCACTAGCGGGGGGGCCCCCTACGAGCAGTACTTC. Translated, it gives CASSTDGTSGGAPYEQYF.

The V gene is TRBV7-2, the J gene TRBJ2-4; 10 bases match TRBD2. The junction had 7 bases not matched to a gene; V was cut back by 5 bases and J by 0 bases. The CDR3 has 17 residues. CDR1 and CDR2 from the germline V gene are SGHTA and FQGNSA. The CDR3 DNA reads TGTGCCAGCAGCCTCCGGACTAGCGGCTTAGCCAAAAACATTCAGTACTTC. It specifies CASSLRTSGLAKNIQYF.

This clone occurred a few times. In nucleotides, the CDR3 is TGCGCCAGCAGCCCGGGGACAGATGAAAAACTGTTTTTT. This codes for CASSPGTDEKLFF. This rearrangement joins TRBV5-1 to TRBJ1-4, with 7 bases aligning to TRBD1. There are 13 residues in the CDR3. V trimming: 4 bases; J trimming: 6 bases; junction bases outside the gene matches: 3. Germline CDR1 reads SGHRS; CDR2 reads YFSETQ. Variable domain in full (rest from reference TRBV5-1 and TRBJ1-4): KAGVTQTPRYLIKTRGQQVTLSCSPISGHRSVSWYQQTPGQGLQFLFEYFSETQRNKGNFPGRFSGRQFSNSRSEMNVSTLELGDSALYLCASSPGTDEKLFFGSGTQLSVL.

This clone was counted only a few times. The chain has TRBV5-1 and TRBJ1-6; the D gene is possibly TRBD1 (6 bases). This CDR3 region has 15 residues. Germline lookup yields CDR1 SGHRS and CDR2 YFSETQ. The V gene lost 7 bases and the J gene lost 2 bases, with 13 bases spanning the gap. In nucleotides, the CDR3 is TGCGCCAGCGCCCAACGGGACACCTATAATTCACCCCTCCACTTT. This gives the protein CASAQRDTYNSPLHF.

The chain joins TRBV7-9 to TRBJ2-3; TRBD2 matches 12 bases. Germline V gives CDR1 SEHNR, CDR2 FQNEAQ (reference sequence). V lost 5 bases and J lost 3; bases outside the gene matches: 3. The CDR3 length is 15 residues. CDR3 DNA sequence: TGTGCCAGCAGCCGAGGGACTAGCGGGACAGATACGCAGTATTTT. As protein: CASSRGTSGTDTQYF.

The chain uses TRBV7-2 and TRBJ2-5; D not resolved. The germline gives CDR1 SGHTA, CDR2 FQGNSA. With 1 base removed from V and 0 bases from J, the gap between germline ends came to 6 bases. The CDR3 has 14 residues. The CDR3 nucleotides are TGTGCCAGCAGCTTAGTCGCAGACCAAGAGACCCAGTACTTC. Translation: CASSLVADQETQYF.

In this sample, this clone turned up a few times. The chain couples TRBV5-4 to TRBJ1-6, with 8 bases fitting TRBD1. The J segment lost 6 bases and the V segment lost 0 bases, leaving 5 bases of the junction unmatched. The CDR3 is 16 residues long. CDR1 and CDR2 (germline): SGHNT, YYREEE (reference sequence). CDR3 in amino acids: CASSLAPTGVNSPLHF. CDR3 DNA sequence: TGTGCCAGCAGCTTGGCCCCGACAGGGGTTAATTCACCCCTCCACTTT.

This clone was counted only a few times. The chain is built from TRBV5-4 and TRBJ2-3; 8 bases agree with TRBD2. V shed 6 bases and J 4 bases; nucleotides not matched to a gene: 7. The germline CDR1 and CDR2 sequences are SGHNT and YYREEE (reference sequence). CDR3 length: 14 residues. Written as DNA, the CDR3 is TGTGCCAGCAAGTCTGTCGGGGGGGCAGATACGCAGTATTTT. Translated: CASKSVGGADTQYF.

Regarding this clone: Germline is not matched at one junction end, which may reflect a read error. This rearrangement joins TRBV18 to TRBJ2-2; 9 nucleotides align to TRBD1. In germline, CDR1 is KGHSH, CDR2 LQKENI. There are 15 residues in the CDR3. CDR3 residues: CASSQGTGGTGELVF. As DNA, the CDR3 is TGTGCCAGCTCACAAGGAACAGGGGGCACCGGGGAGCTGGTTTTT.

The J gene is TRBJ1-3, the V gene TRBV9, with D unclear. This CDR3 is 14 amino acids long. The V gene's germline CDR1 is SGDLS and CDR2 YYNGEE. V was cut by 3 bases and J by 0 bases, with 7 bases left in between. The CDR3 here is CASSAHSSGNTIYF. In DNA, the CDR3 is TGTGCCAGCAGCGCGCACAGCTCTGGAAACACCATATATTTT.

This clone appeared a few times. This sequence joins TRBV2 and TRBJ2-1, with TRBD1 matching 7 bases. The ends lost 4 bases at V and 9 bases at J; junction bases unmatched: 6. Germline-derived CDR1 and CDR2 are SNHLY and FYNNEI. CDR3 size: 13 residues. CDR3 DNA sequence: TGTGCCAGCAGTGTAACAGGGGCGGGTGAGCAGTTCTTC. Protein product: CASSVTGAGEQFF.

This clone was seen a few times. The chain is built from TRBV27 and TRBJ2-1, with TRBD2 identical over 12 bases. The length of the CDR3 is 16 residues. The V gene's germline CDR1 is MNHEY and CDR2 SMNVEV (reference sequence). Trimming cost V 4 bases and J 4 bases; bases outside gene matches: 5. CDR3 amino acids: CASSSASGGAYNEQFF. The CDR3 DNA reads TGTGCCAGCAGTTCCGCTAGCGGGGGGGCATACAATGAGCAGTTCTTC.

This clone has a handful of counts. This chain uses TRBV18 with TRBJ2-7; 8 bases line up with TRBD2. This CDR3 spans 14 amino acids. Germline values: CDR1 KGHSH, CDR2 LQKENI. Trimming removed 3 bases from V and 5 bases from J; junction bases left unmatched: 6. CDR3 sequence: CASSPGGGLDEQYF. In DNA form, the CDR3 reads TGTGCCAGCTCACCCGGGGGGGGGCTGGACGAGCAGTACTTC.

V and J are TRBV7-8 and TRBJ1-5, with TRBD1 matching over 7 bases. CDR3 length: 16 amino acids. Germline CDR1 reads SGHVS; CDR2 reads FQNEAQ. Losses at the gene ends were 1 base for V and 7 bases for J; bases not matched to a gene: 10. CDR3 loop: CASSLELRGGVQPQHF. Here the CDR3 DNA reads TGTGCCAGCAGCTTAGAGTTGAGAGGGGGCGTACAGCCCCAGCATTTT.

The rearrangement links TRBV4-3 to TRBJ1-5; 7 bases agree with TRBD1. Germline V gives CDR1 LGHNA, CDR2 YSLEER. The CDR3 is 14 residues long. The trim removed 6 bases at V and 4 bases at J, leaving 6 bases unmatched. CDR3 sequence reads: CASRPTGSNQPQHF. In DNA form, the CDR3 reads TGCGCCAGCAGACCGACAGGGAGTAATCAGCCCCAGCATTTT.

This clone was observed a handful of times. This chain uses TRBV27 with TRBJ2-7; D unresolved. The CDR3 is made up of 11 amino acids. CDR1 is MNHEY and CDR2 is SMNVEV in the germline V gene (reference sequence). V was cut by 3 bases and J by 5 bases, with 5 bases left in between. The CDR3 sequence: CASSFLDEQYF. The CDR3, as DNA: TGTGCCAGCAGTTTTTTAGACGAGCAGTACTTC.

This clone was observed at least ten times. A junction boundary mismatches the germline segment, possibly from a read error. This sequence joins TRBV7-9 and TRBJ1-2, with a tentative D call TRBD1 (6 bases). The CDR3 totals 15 residues. From germline, CDR1 is SEHNR and CDR2 FQNEAQ (reference sequence). CDR3 sequence reads: CASTLGQNRNYGYTF. DNA of the CDR3: TGTGCCAGCACCTTAGGACAGAACCGTAACTATGGCTACACCTTC.

V is TRBV11-2 and J is TRBJ2-1, with 9 bases that match TRBD2. Unmatched junction bases numbered 9, after V lost 10 bases and J lost 2 bases. The germline V gene encodes CDR1 SGHAT and CDR2 FQNNGV. The CDR3 sequence is 15 residues long. The CDR3 nucleotides are TGTGCCACCCGGGGGGCGGGGGGGACCTACAATGAGCAGTTCTTC. It specifies CATRGAGGTYNEQFF.

This clone was observed a few times. The V call is TRBV6-6, the J call TRBJ2-5, with 7 bases identical to TRBD1. CDR1 is MNHNY and CDR2 is SVGAGI in the germline V gene (reference sequence). Germline trimming cut 5 bases from V and 4 bases from J; bases unmatched to any gene: 7. CDR3 length: 14 amino acids. This chain's CDR3 is CASSVQGNGETQYF. For the CDR3, the DNA is TGTGCCAGCAGTGTACAGGGGAACGGAGAGACCCAGTACTTC.

This rearrangement joins TRBV30 to TRBJ1-4; the D is unclear. CDR3 length equals 14 residues. With 1 base removed from V and 8 bases from J, the gap between germline ends came to 14 bases. Germline V gene lookup returns CDR1 GTSNPN and CDR2 SVGIG (reference sequence). The CDR3 bases are TGTGCCTGGAGTGAGGGCCGGGGAGAAGAAAAACTGTTTTTT. This encodes CAWSEGRGEEKLFF.

The chain has TRBV7-9 and TRBJ2-3, with no clear D. Germline V gene lookup returns CDR1 SEHNR and CDR2 FQNEAQ (reference sequence). This CDR3 comprises 14 residues. The V end was cut by 2 bases, the J end by 6 bases, with 12 bases between. This CDR3 is CASSLREVTDTQYF. The CDR3 coding sequence is TGTGCCAGCAGCTTACGTGAGGTTACGGATACGCAGTATTTT. Based on the CDR3 plus reference TRBV7-9 and TRBJ2-3, the full variable domain is DTGVSQNPRHKITKRGQNVTFRCDPISEHNRLYWYRQTLGQGPEFLTYFQNEAQLEKSRLLSDRFSAERPKGSFSTLEIQRTEQGDSAMYLCASSLREVTDTQYFGPGTRLTVL.

This clone was seen only a few times. The chain is built from TRBV11-3 and TRBJ2-4; a possible D gene is TRBD1 (6 bases). CDR3 size: 18 residues. Trimming left V 0 bases short and J 0 bases short, with 15 bases between. Per germline, CDR1 SGHNT and CDR2 YENEEA. Written as DNA, the CDR3 is TGTGCCAGCAGCTTAGACTGGATTGGGACATTAGCCAAAAACATTCAGTACTTC. Amino acid sequence: CASSLDWIGTLAKNIQYF.

This clone was seen more than once but under ten times. The chain joins TRBV4-1 to TRBJ1-1; D gene ambiguous. Germline V lookup: CDR1 MGHRA, CDR2 YSYEKL. The V and J ends lost 1 base and 4 bases respectively, with 13 bases between them. The CDR3 extends over 15 amino acids. CDR3 sequence: CASSQVGVEGTEAFF. In DNA, the CDR3 is TGCGCCAGCAGCCAAGTTGGGGTAGAGGGCACTGAAGCTTTCTTT.

This rearrangement joins TRBV7-2 to TRBJ1-2; weak D call: TRBD1 (6 bases). The CDR3 runs to 14 residues. Germline CDR1 SGHTA, CDR2 FQGNSA. Trimming took off 7 bases at V and 6 bases at J, with 18 bases between the two ends. The CDR3 bases are TGTGCCAGCACCCTAGACGGGAGGGGGGATGGCTACACCTTC. Encoded protein: CASTLDGRGDGYTF. The full variable domain, its missing parts supplied by reference TRBV7-2 and TRBJ1-2, is GAGVSQSPSNKVTEKGKDVELRCDPISGHTALYWYRQSLGQGLEFLIYFQGNSAPDKSGLPSDRFSAERTGGSVSTLTIQRTQQEDSAVYLCASTLDGRGDGYTFGSGTRLTVV.

The chain recombines TRBV5-1 with TRBJ1-6; 7 positions agree with TRBD1. CDR3 length equals 16 residues. Germline V gene data show CDR1 as SGHRS and CDR2 as YFSETQ. Trimming removed 0 bases from V and 9 bases from J; junction bases left unmatched: 9. CDR3 amino acids: CASSLGYVTGFSPLHF. The DNA for the CDR3 is TGCGCCAGCAGCTTGGGTTATGTGACAGGGTTTTCACCCCTCCACTTT.

The chain has TRBV7-9 and TRBJ1-1; the match to TRBD1 covers 7 bases. The CDR3 runs to 14 residues. J gave up 4 bases and V 5 bases, and 7 bases lay outside the gene matches. Germline loops: CDR1 SEHNR, CDR2 FQNEAQ (reference sequence). The CDR3 region is CASSEGGRGTEAFF. In DNA, the CDR3 is TGTGCCAGCAGCGAAGGGGGCAGAGGCACTGAAGCTTTCTTT.

This clone was detected a few times. The chain recombines TRBV7-2 with TRBJ1-2, with D maybe TRBD1 (6 bases). V lost 1 base, J lost 7 bases, and 16 bases lay in between. Germline-derived CDR1 and CDR2 are SGHTA and FQGNSA. The CDR3 covers 15 residues. The CDR3 region has the DNA TGTGCCAGCAGCTTAGAGAGACAACAGGGTTTTGGCTACACCTTC. Translated: CASSLERQQGFGYTF. Complete variable domain (other parts from reference TRBV7-2 and TRBJ1-2): GAGVSQSPSNKVTEKGKDVELRCDPISGHTALYWYRQSLGQGLEFLIYFQGNSAPDKSGLPSDRFSAERTGGSVSTLTIQRTQQEDSAVYLCASSLERQQGFGYTFGSGTRLTVV.

This clone was counted only a few times. The chain combines TRBV7-3 with TRBJ2-2; the match to TRBD1 covers 9 bases. CDR1 and CDR2 (germline): SGHTA, FQGTGA. The J segment lost 4 bases and the V segment lost 5 bases, leaving 5 bases of the junction unmatched. The CDR3 totals 15 residues. CDR3 sequence: CASSAGQGTTGELFF. The DNA for the CDR3 is TGTGCCAGCAGCGCAGGACAGGGGACCACCGGGGAGCTGTTTTTT.